This entry concerns a single TCR beta chain. The antigen is not known. The sample originates from a study of OX40 agonist ivuxolimab in advanced cancers. As for the study in general: An anti-OX40 (CD134) antibody with agonistic activity, ivuxolimab, was administered to patients. Study conclusions and caveats: At 0.1 to 3.0 mg/kg, clonal expansion of CD4+ and CD8+ blood T cells had occurred by week 6.

Assay: immunoSEQ multiplex PCR; the TCRdb copy retains only in-frame clones and omits some. The data show some 150,000 clones, 85% to 95% seen once. The CDR3 is made up of 11 amino acids. CDR1 and CDR2 (germline): MGHDK, SYGVNS. V dropped 8 bases and J dropped 7; count of bases not matched to a gene: 5. The starting material was CD4+ or CD8+ T cells sorted from blood, obtained in a trial of the OX40 agonist ivuxolimab. This rearrangement joins TRBV25-1 to TRBJ2-7; 7 bases agree with TRBD2. The receptor's source is an adult with an advanced solid tumor such as melanoma, head and neck, liver or kidney cancer. CDR3 in amino acids: CASFREGEQYF. The CDR3 bases are TGTGCCAGCTTCAGGGAGGGAGAGCAGTACTTC.